This T cell receptor (beta chain) was observed in a study of neurological immune-mediated disorders. The sample's time point: longitudinal time-point 1 (baseline). The unsorted libraries originated from 2 million PBMCs that had been stored at -80 C. This clonotype was counted ten times or more. The target antigen is unknown. Study results and caveats: HTLV-1-associated myelopathy ranked highest for TCR clonal expansion and multiple sclerosis lowest, beneath healthy controls.

The cDNA was generated through 5'RACE incorporating 10-nucleotide random UMIs. TCRdb redid the calling of the 5' RACE reads with MiXCR, one entry per CDR3 protein. The data show some 68,000 distinct CDR3 sequences, roughly 13% seen once. Germline V gene data show CDR1 as SGHDT and CDR2 as YYEEEE. The V end lost 0 bases, the J end lost 9 bases, and 9 bases lay between the germline ends. This CDR3 comprises 12 residues. The V call is TRBV5-6, the J call TRBJ2-5; D not resolved. What was sequenced was PBMCs. The clonotype originates from a female donor with HTLV-1-associated myelopathy (HAM/TSP). CDR3 region: CASSLAPGAQYF. CDR3 nucleotide sequence: TGTGCCAGCAGCTTGGCCCCTGGGGCCCAGTACTTC.